This passage covers 2 T cell receptor beta chains from one sample sequenced in a study of shared clonotypes between healthy human individuals (TCRdb year 2020). Preparation of the library involved the immunoSEQ multiplex PCR assay. The immuneACCESS repertoire file appears here via TCRdb, limited to in-frame rearrangements. These files lack a portion of the clones; in checked studies, under half of the deficit traces to unresolved V genes, and the cause of the others is not known. In this sample the table shows some 900,000 clones, approximately 80% of which occur a single time. The ten largest clones add up to roughly 1.5% of the sample. Sequencing used memory CD4+ T cells sorted from blood. The label giving this sample's cell subset or site can be read as: CD45RA-negative fraction. The receptors come from a man between 18 and 29 years old in good health.

Notes on this clone: Other DNA sequences in the same sample also yield this CDR3. V usage is TRBV5-1 and J usage is TRBJ2-7, with 11 bases matching TRBD1. Germline V gene data show CDR1 as SGHRS and CDR2 as YFSETQ. The ends lost 4 bases at V and 2 bases at J; junction bases unmatched: 5. This CDR3 comprises 15 residues. The DNA for the CDR3 is TGCGCCAGCAGCCCCGGGACAGGGGGGACCTACGAGCAGTACTTC. Its translation is CASSPGTGGTYEQYF.

Points on this clone: Additional DNA sequences in this sample encode the identical CDR3. The rearrangement links TRBV28 to TRBJ1-4, with D maybe TRBD1 (6 bases). Germline CDR1 reads MDHEN; CDR2 reads SYDVKM. V lost 6 bases, J lost 6 bases, and 14 bases lay in between. CDR3 length: 14 amino acids. The CDR3 DNA sequence: TGTGCCAGCAGCCTACAGGGAGGGTATGAAAAACTGTTTTTT. Residues: CASSLQGGYEKLFF.